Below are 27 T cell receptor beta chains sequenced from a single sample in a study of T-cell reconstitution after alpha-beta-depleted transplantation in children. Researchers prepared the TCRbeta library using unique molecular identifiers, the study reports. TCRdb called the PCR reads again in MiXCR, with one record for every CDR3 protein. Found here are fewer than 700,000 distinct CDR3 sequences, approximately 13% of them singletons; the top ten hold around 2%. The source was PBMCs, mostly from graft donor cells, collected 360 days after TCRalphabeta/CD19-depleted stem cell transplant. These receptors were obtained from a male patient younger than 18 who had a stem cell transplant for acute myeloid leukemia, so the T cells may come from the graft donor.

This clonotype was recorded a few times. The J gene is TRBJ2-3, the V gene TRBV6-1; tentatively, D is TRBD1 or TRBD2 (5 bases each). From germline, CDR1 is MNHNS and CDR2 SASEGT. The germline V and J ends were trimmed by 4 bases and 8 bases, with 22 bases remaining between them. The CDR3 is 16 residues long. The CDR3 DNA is TGTGCCAGCAGTGGCCTGGGACGGCCACCTCTTGGTACGCAGTATTTT. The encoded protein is CASSGLGRPPLGTQYF.

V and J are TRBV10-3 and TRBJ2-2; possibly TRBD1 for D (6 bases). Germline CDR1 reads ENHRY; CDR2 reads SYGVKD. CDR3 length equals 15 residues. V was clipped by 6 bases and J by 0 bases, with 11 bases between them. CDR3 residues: CAIRDGQPNTGELFF. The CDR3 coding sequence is TGTGCCATCAGAGATGGACAGCCGAACACCGGGGAGCTGTTTTTT.

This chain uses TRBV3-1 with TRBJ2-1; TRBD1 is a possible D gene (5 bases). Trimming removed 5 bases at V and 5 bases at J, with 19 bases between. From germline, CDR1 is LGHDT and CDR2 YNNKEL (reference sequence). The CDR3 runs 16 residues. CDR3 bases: TGTGCCAGCAGCGGGGCTAGAGGCCGTTCCGACAATGAGCAGTTCTTC. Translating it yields CASSGARGRSDNEQFF.

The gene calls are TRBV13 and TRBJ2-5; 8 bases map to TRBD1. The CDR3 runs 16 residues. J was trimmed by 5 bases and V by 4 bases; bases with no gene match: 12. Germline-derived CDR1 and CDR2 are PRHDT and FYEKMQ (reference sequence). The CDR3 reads CASSSRTGQGRETQYF. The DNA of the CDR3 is TGTGCCAGCAGCTCTCGGACAGGGCAGGGCCGCGAGACCCAGTACTTC.

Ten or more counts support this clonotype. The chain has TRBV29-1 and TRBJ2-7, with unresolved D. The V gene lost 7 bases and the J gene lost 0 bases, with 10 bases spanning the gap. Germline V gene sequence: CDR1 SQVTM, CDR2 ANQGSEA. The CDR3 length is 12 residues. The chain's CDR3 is CSAYKYSYEQYF. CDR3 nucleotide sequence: TGCAGCGCCTACAAGTACTCCTACGAGCAGTACTTC.

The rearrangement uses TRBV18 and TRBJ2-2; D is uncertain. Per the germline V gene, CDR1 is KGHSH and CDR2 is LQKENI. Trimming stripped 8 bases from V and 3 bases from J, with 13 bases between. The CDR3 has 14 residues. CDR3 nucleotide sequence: TGTGCCAGCCCTCAGGCGCAGGACACCGGGGAGCTGTTTTTT. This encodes CASPQAQDTGELFF.

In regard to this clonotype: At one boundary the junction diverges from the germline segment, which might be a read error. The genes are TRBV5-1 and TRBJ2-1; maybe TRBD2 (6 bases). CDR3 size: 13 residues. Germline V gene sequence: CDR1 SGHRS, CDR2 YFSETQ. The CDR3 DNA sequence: TGCGCCAACAGCTTGGTGGAGGAGGGGTATCAGTTCTTC. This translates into CANSLVEEGYQFF.

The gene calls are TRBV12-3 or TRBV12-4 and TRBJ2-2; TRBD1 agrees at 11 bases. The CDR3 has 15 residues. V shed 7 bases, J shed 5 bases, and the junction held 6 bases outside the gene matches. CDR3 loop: CASTPGTGGTGELFF. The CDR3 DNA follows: TGTGCCAGCACTCCTGGGACAGGGGGAACCGGGGAGCTGTTTTTT.

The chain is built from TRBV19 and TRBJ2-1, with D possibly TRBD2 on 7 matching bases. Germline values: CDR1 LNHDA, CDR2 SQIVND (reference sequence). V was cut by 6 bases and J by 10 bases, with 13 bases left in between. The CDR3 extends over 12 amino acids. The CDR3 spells CASSGGLREQFF. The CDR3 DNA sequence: TGTGCCAGTAGCGGGGGGCTTAGAGAGCAGTTCTTC.

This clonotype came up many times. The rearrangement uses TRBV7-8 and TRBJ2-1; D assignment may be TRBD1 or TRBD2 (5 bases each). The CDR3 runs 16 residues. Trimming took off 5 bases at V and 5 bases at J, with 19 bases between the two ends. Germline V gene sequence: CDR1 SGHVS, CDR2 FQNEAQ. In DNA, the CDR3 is TGTGCCAGCAGCCCCCCCGGGGCCAGAGACAACAATGAGCAGTTCTTC. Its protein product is CASSPPGARDNNEQFF.

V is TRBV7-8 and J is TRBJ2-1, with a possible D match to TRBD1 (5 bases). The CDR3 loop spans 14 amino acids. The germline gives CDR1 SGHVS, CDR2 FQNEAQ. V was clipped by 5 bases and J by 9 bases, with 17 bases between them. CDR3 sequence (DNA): TGTGCCAGCAGCCGGAACCAGGGCTTCAGTGAGCAGTTCTTC. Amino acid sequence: CASSRNQGFSEQFF.

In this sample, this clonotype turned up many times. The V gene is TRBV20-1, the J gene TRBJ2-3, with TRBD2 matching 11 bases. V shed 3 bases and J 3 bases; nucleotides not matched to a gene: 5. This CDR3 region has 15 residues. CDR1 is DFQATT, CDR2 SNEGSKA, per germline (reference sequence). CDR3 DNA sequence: TGCAGTGCTAGTCTAGCGGGAGGCCCTACAGATACGCAGTATTTT. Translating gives CSASLAGGPTDTQYF.

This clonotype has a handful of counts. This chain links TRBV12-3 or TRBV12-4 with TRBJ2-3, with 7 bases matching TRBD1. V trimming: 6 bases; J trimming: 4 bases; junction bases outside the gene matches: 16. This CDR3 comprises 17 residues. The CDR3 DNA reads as TGTGCCAGCAGCTTGTCCCAGACAGGGTTTAGGGCAGATACGCAGTATTTT. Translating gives CASSLSQTGFRADTQYF.

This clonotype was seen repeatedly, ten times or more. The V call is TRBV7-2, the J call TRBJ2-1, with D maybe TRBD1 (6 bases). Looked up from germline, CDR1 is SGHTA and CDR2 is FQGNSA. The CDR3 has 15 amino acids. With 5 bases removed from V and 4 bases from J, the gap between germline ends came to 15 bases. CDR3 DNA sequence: TGTGCCAGCAGCCCCCAGGGGCCATCATACAATGAGCAGTTCTTC. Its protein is CASSPQGPSYNEQFF. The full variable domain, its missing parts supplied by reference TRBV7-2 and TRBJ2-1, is GAGVSQSPSNKVTEKGKDVELRCDPISGHTALYWYRQSLGQGLEFLIYFQGNSAPDKSGLPSDRFSAERTGGSVSTLTIQRTQQEDSAVYLCASSPQGPSYNEQFFGPGTRLTVL.

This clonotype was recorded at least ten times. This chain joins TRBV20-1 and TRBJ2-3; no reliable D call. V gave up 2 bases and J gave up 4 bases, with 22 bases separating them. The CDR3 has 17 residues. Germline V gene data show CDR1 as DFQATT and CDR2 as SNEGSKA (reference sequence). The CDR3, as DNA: TGCAGTGCTAGAAGAAAACGGCAGCCCCAGAGCCCAGATACGCAGTATTTT. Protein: CSARRKRQPQSPDTQYF.

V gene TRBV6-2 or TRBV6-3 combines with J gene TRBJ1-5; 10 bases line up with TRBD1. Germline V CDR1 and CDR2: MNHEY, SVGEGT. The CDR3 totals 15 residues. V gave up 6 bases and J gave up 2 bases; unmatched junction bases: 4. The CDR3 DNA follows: TGTGCCAGCAGAGACAGGGGGCGCCGCAATCAGCCCCAGCATTTT. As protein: CASRDRGRRNQPQHF.

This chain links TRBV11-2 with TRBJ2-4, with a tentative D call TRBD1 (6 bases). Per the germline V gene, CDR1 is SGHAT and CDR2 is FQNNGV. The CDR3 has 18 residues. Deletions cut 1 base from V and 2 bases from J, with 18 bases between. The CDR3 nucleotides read TGTGCCAGCAGCTTAGTTGGGGGCGTATTGATGTCCAAAAACATTCAGTACTTC. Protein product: CASSLVGGVLMSKNIQYF.

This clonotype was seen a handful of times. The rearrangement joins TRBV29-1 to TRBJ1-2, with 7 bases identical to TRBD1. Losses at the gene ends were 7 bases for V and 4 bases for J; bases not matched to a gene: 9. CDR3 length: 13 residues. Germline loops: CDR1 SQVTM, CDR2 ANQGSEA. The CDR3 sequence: CSGAGGPAYGYTF. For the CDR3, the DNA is TGCAGCGGGGCAGGGGGTCCTGCCTATGGCTACACCTTC.

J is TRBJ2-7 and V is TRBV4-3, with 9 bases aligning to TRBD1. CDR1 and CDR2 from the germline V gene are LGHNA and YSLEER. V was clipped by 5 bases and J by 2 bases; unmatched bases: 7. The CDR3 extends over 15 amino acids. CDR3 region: CASSWRGQGPYEQYF. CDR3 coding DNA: TGCGCCAGCAGCTGGCGGGGACAGGGCCCCTACGAGCAGTACTTC.

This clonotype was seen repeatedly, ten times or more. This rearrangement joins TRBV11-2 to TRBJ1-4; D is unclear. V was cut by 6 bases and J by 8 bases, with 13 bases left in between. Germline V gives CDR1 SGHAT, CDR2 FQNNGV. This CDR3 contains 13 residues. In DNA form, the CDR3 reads TGTGCCAGCAGGTCCAGACCACTCGAAAAACTGTTTTTT. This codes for CASRSRPLEKLFF.

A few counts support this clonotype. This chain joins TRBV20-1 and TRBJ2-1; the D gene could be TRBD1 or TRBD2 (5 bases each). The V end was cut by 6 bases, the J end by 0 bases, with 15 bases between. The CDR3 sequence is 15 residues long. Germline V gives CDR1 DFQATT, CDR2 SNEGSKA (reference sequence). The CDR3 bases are TGCAGTGCGTCTCAGCCGGGGCCCTCCTACAATGAGCAGTTCTTC. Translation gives CSASQPGPSYNEQFF.

The CDR3 spells CSVGNRVGAYEQYF. CDR3 DNA sequence: TGCAGCGTGGGGAACAGGGTTGGGGCCTACGAGCAGTACTTC. The gene calls are TRBV29-1 and TRBJ2-7, with TRBD1 as a possible D gene (6 bases). Germline V gene sequence: CDR1 SQVTM, CDR2 ANQGSEA. This CDR3 is built from 14 residues. V was trimmed by 6 bases and J by 2 bases, leaving 17 bases between them.

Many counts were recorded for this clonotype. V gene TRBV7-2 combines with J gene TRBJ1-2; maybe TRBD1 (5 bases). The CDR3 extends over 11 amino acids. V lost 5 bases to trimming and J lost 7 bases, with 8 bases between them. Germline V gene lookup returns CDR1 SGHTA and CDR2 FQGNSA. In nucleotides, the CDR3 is TGTGCCAGCAGCGTGAGGGGTGGCTACACCTTC. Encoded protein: CASSVRGGYTF.

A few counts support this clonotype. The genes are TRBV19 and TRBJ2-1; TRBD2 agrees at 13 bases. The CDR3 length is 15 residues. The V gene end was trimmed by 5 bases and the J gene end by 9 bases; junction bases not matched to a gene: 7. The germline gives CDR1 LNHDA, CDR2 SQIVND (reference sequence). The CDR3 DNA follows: TGTGCCAGTAGTCACCGGACTAGCGGGAGAAGTGAGCAGTTCTTC. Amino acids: CASSHRTSGRSEQFF.

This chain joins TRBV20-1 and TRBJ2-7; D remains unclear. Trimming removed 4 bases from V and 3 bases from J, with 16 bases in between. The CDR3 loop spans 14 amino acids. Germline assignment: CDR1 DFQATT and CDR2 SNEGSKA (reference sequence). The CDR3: CSAKMARSLYEQYF. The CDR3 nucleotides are TGCAGTGCTAAGATGGCGAGATCGCTCTACGAGCAGTACTTC.

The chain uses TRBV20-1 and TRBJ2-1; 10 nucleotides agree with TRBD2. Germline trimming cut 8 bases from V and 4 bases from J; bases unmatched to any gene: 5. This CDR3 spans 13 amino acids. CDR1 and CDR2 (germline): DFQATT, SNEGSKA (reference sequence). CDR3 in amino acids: CSIFSGGYNEQFF. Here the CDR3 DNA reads TGCAGTATCTTTAGCGGGGGGTACAATGAGCAGTTCTTC.

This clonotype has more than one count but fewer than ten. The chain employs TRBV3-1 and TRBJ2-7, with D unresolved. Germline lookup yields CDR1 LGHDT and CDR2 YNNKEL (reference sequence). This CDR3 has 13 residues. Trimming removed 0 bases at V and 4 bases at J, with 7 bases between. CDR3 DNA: TGTGCCAGCAGCCAAGATCTTATATACGAGCAGTACTTC. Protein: CASSQDLIYEQYF.